The rows below give T cell receptor beta chains drawn from one sample of a study of persistence of HIV-infected CD4 T cells. For these receptors, no antigen is known. The repertoire was sequenced with immunoSEQ multiplex PCR; TCRdb's copy has only in-frame clones and lacks some. The sample holds 20,000 to 25,000 clones; around 67% are singletons and the top ten take around 1.9%. The sequencing used CD4+ T cells sorted from PBMCs after roughly 18-hour stimulation, collected from a patient who received antiretroviral therapy. The receptor set was obtained from an adult man with HIV who was CMV-seropositive. The CDR3 runs from the conserved cysteine through the conserved F or W. A D gene is named only where the DNA matches it firmly. Some rows have no size entry. The others give once, few or many, or a class for an expanded clone.

J gene: TRBJ2-7
V gene: TRBV18
D gene: .
clone size: .
CDR3 DNA: TGTGCCAGCTCCCCCTCTACCTACGAGCAGTACTTC
CDR3 protein: CASSPSTYEQYF

J gene: TRBJ1-2
V gene: TRBV28
D gene: .
clone size: .
CDR3 DNA: TGTGCCAGCAGTTCCGGCACAACCGTCTATGGCTACACCTTC
CDR3 protein: CASSSGTTVYGYTF

J gene: TRBJ2-1
V gene: TRBV16
D gene: TRBD1
clone size: .
CDR3 DNA: TGTGCCAGCAGCCCTTGGACAGGTCCCTACAATGAGCAGTTCTTC
CDR3 protein: CASSPWTGPYNEQFF

J gene: TRBJ2-1
V gene: TRBV11-3
D gene: TRBD2
clone size: .
CDR3 DNA: TGTGCCAGCAGCCGACTAGCGGGGGAAATCAGCTCCTACAATGAGCAGTTCTTC
CDR3 protein: CASSRLAGEISSYNEQFF

J gene: TRBJ2-3
V gene: TRBV6-1
D gene: .
clone size: .
CDR3 DNA: TGTGCCAGCAGTGAAAGAGAAAGGATCGAAATCGCAGATACGCAGTATTTT
CDR3 protein: CASSERERIEIADTQYF

J gene: TRBJ2-3
V gene: TRBV6-6
D gene: TRBD2
clone size: .
CDR3 DNA: TGTGCCACCAGGACGGGGGGTAGCACAGATACGCAGTATTTT
CDR3 protein: CATRTGGSTDTQYF

J gene: TRBJ1-2
V gene: TRBV18
D gene: .
clone size: .
CDR3 DNA: TGTGCCAGCTCACCAGGGGGCTCTAGCTATGGCTACACCTTC
CDR3 protein: CASSPGGSSYGYTF

J gene: TRBJ2-1
V gene: TRBV14
D gene: .
clone size: .
CDR3 DNA: TGTGCCAGCAGCGGTTGGTTAGTCGATACCGGTGAGCAGTTCTTC
CDR3 protein: CASSGWLVDTGEQFF

J gene: TRBJ2-5
V gene: TRBV7-8
D gene: TRBD2
clone size: .
CDR3 DNA: TGTGCCAGCAGCACTAGCGGGGGGTTGCAAGAGACCCAGTACTTC
CDR3 protein: CASSTSGGLQETQYF

J gene: TRBJ1-3
V gene: TRBV7-2
D gene: .
clone size: .
CDR3 DNA: TGTGCCAGCAGCTTAGCCTGGGCTGGAAACACCATATATTTT
CDR3 protein: CASSLAWAGNTIYF

J gene: TRBJ2-3
V gene: TRBV5-1
D gene: .
clone size: once
CDR3 DNA: TGCGCCAGCAGCAGTGGGAAGGGGGGAGGCACAGATACGCAGTATTTT
CDR3 protein: CASSSGKGGGTDTQYF

J gene: TRBJ1-1
V gene: TRBV28
D gene: TRBD1
clone size: .
CDR3 DNA: TGTGCCAGCAGTCCACGACAGGGGGGTAACACTGAAGCTTTCTTT
CDR3 protein: CASSPRQGGNTEAFF

J gene: TRBJ2-3
V gene: TRBV30
D gene: TRBD1
clone size: .
CDR3 DNA: TGTGCCTGGAAGGGCGGAGACAGGGGATCAGATACGCAGTATTTT
CDR3 protein: CAWKGGDRGSDTQYF

J gene: TRBJ2-3
V gene: TRBV5-1
D gene: TRBD2
clone size: .
CDR3 DNA: TGCGCCAGCAGCTTTGGACTAGCGGGGGAAGATACGCAGTATTTT
CDR3 protein: CASSFGLAGEDTQYF

J gene: TRBJ2-1
V gene: TRBV25-1
D gene: .
clone size: few
CDR3 DNA: TGTGCCAGCAGTGCTTACAATGAGCAGTTCTTC
CDR3 protein: CASSAYNEQFF

J gene: TRBJ2-7
V gene: TRBV6-5
D gene: TRBD2
clone size: .
CDR3 DNA: TGTGCCAGCAGTTGGACTAGCGGGGATGGGCGCGAGCAGTACTTC
CDR3 protein: CASSWTSGDGREQYF

J gene: TRBJ1-1
V gene: TRBV19
D gene: .
clone size: .
CDR3 DNA: TGTGCCAGCGGCCGCCGAAACACTGAAGCTTTCTTT
CDR3 protein: CASGRRNTEAFF

J gene: TRBJ1-2
V gene: TRBV6-6
D gene: .
clone size: .
CDR3 DNA: TGTGCCAGCAGTTACGGGTCTGATGGCTACACCTTC
CDR3 protein: CASSYGSDGYTF

J gene: TRBJ1-6
V gene: TRBV12-3/TRBV12-4
D gene: .
clone size: .
CDR3 DNA: TGTGCCAGCAGCGGAGCACACAGTTCACCCCTCCACTTT
CDR3 protein: CASSGAHSSPLHF

J gene: TRBJ2-1
V gene: TRBV29-1
D gene: TRBD2
clone size: .
CDR3 DNA: TGCAGCGTTGAAGGGAGTAGCGGGGGCAACTACAATGAGCAGTTCTTC
CDR3 protein: CSVEGSSGGNYNEQFF

J gene: TRBJ1-5
V gene: TRBV28
D gene: .
clone size: .
CDR3 DNA: TGTGCCAGCAGTTTTGTGGGGGTTGGTCAGCCCCAGCATTTT
CDR3 protein: CASSFVGVGQPQHF

J gene: TRBJ2-7
V gene: TRBV18
D gene: .
clone size: .
CDR3 DNA: TGTGCCAGCTCATTTGGACAGAACGAGCAGTACTTC
CDR3 protein: CASSFGQNEQYF

J gene: TRBJ1-4
V gene: TRBV10-3
D gene: TRBD1
clone size: .
CDR3 DNA: TGTGCCATCAGTGAGTCCGTGACAGGGGTCAATGAAAAACTGTTTTTT
CDR3 protein: CAISESVTGVNEKLFF

J gene: TRBJ2-1
V gene: TRBV6-1
D gene: .
clone size: once
CDR3 DNA: TGTGCCAGCAGTGAAAACCGAAAGGAGCAGTTCTTC
CDR3 protein: CASSENRKEQFF

J gene: TRBJ2-7
V gene: TRBV3-1/TRBV3-2
D gene: .
clone size: medium-sized
CDR3 DNA: TGTGCCAGCACCAAACGGTCCACCCACTACGAGCAGTACTTC
CDR3 protein: CASTKRSTHYEQYF

J gene: TRBJ1-1
V gene: TRBV5-1
D gene: TRBD1
clone size: .
CDR3 DNA: TGCGCCAGCAGCCGTGCAGGGGGGAACACTGAAGCTTTCTTT
CDR3 protein: CASSRAGGNTEAFF

J gene: TRBJ2-2
V gene: TRBV7-2
D gene: TRBD2
clone size: .
CDR3 DNA: TGTGCCAGCAGCCCCCTCCGGGGGGGCCGAACCGGGGAGCTGTTTTTT
CDR3 protein: CASSPLRGGRTGELFF

J gene: TRBJ2-3
V gene: TRBV3-1/TRBV3-2
D gene: TRBD2
clone size: .
CDR3 DNA: TGTGCCAGCAGCCAAGACGAGCGGGGGGGCGCAGATACGCAGTATTTT
CDR3 protein: CASSQDERGGADTQYF

J gene: TRBJ1-4
V gene: TRBV7-9
D gene: .
clone size: .
CDR3 DNA: TGTGCCAGCAGCCCATCTTTGGGTAATGAAAAACTGTTTTTT
CDR3 protein: CASSPSLGNEKLFF

J gene: TRBJ1-6
V gene: TRBV10-2
D gene: TRBD1
clone size: .
CDR3 DNA: TGCGCCAGCAGGGGGACAGGGAATTCACCCCTCCACTTT
CDR3 protein: CASRGTGNSPLHF

J gene: TRBJ1-4
V gene: TRBV30
D gene: TRBD1
clone size: .
CDR3 DNA: TGTGCCTGGGGGGACAGGGCTGAAAAACTGTTTTTT
CDR3 protein: CAWGDRAEKLFF

J gene: TRBJ2-2
V gene: TRBV21-1
D gene: .
clone size: .
CDR3 DNA: TGTGCCAGCCAGGACAGGGGCCCGACCTACGCCGGGGAGCTGTTTTTT
CDR3 protein: CASQDRGPTYAGELFF

J gene: TRBJ1-5
V gene: TRBV19
D gene: .
clone size: .
CDR3 DNA: TGTGCCAGTAGTTCATCACTAAATCAGCCCCAGCATTTT
CDR3 protein: CASSSSLNQPQHF

J gene: TRBJ1-6
V gene: TRBV6-5
D gene: .
clone size: .
CDR3 DNA: TGTGCCAGCAGTTCCTTAGGGGGTAATTCACCCCTCCACTTT
CDR3 protein: CASSSLGGNSPLHF

J gene: TRBJ1-5
V gene: TRBV18
D gene: .
clone size: .
CDR3 DNA: TGTGCCAGCTCTCCCAACCGTGGAGGCAATCAGCCCCAGCATTTT
CDR3 protein: CASSPNRGGNQPQHF